A single T cell receptor beta chain is shown here with its context. Trimming cost V 5 bases and J 4 bases, with 9 bases left between them. CDR3 size: 13 residues. The germline V gene encodes CDR1 SGHRS and CDR2 YFSETQ. The test was conducted at deep level. Some clones are missing from TCRdb's copy, which holds only in-frame ones; the method was immunoSEQ multiplex PCR. The sample has about 490,000 clones, 70% to 80% seen once; the top ten hold approximately 12%. Donors comprised healthy HIV-negative adults lacking recent acute infections or vaccinations. Genomic DNA from unsorted samples was obtained from 70 million to 90 million PBMCs (per sample). The data were taken from a study of shared clonotypes between healthy human individuals.

Sequences were obtained from PBMCs. This sequence originates from a woman aged 40 to 55 in good health. Some clones in this sample may be carry-over from other donors' samples. The chain couples TRBV5-1 to TRBJ1-4; D uncertain. The CDR3 loop reads CASRPGFNEKLFF. CDR3 nucleotide sequence: TGCGCCAGCAGGCCGGGGTTTAATGAAAAACTGTTTTTT.